A single sample is the source of the 8 T cell receptor beta chains below, sequenced in a study of cytomegalovirus exposure and HLA in healthy donors. The PCR was carried out with 60 Vbeta primers and 13 Jbeta primers. Assay used: immunoSEQ multiplex PCR; TCRdb lists only in-frame clones, some missing. Altogether 100,000 to 150,000 clones are present, approximately 77% being singletons, with the ten largest covering 0.94%. Sequencing was carried out using PBMCs. These receptors were collected from an older woman in good health and CMV-seronegative.

The rearrangement joins TRBV27 to TRBJ2-3; no reliable D call. V gave up 5 bases and J gave up 7 bases, with 19 bases separating them. CDR3 size: 15 residues. The germline V gene has CDR1 MNHEY and CDR2 SMNVEV (reference sequence). CDR3 amino acids: CASSLGKVSMNTQYF. CDR3 in DNA: TGTGCCAGCAGTCTGGGCAAGGTATCTATGAATACGCAGTATTTT.

This sequence joins TRBV10-2 and TRBJ2-2; 7 bases match TRBD1. Germline values: CDR1 WSHSY, CDR2 SAAADI. J gave up 3 bases and V 3 bases, and 16 bases lay outside the gene matches. The CDR3 extends over 19 amino acids. CDR3 bases: TGCGCCAGCAGTGACCCCCTTAGGGGGCCAAGGCGATACACCGGGGAGCTGTTTTTT. The encoded protein is CASSDPLRGPRRYTGELFF.

The chain couples TRBV6-6 to TRBJ1-2; no definite D call. The CDR3 is 15 residues long. Germline V gives CDR1 MNHNY, CDR2 SVGAGI (reference sequence). Trimming removed 10 bases from V and 3 bases from J, with 21 bases in between. The CDR3 sequence is CATKKEVIDDYGYTF. CDR3 sequence (DNA): TGTGCCACCAAAAAGGAGGTGATTGACGACTATGGCTACACCTTC.

The chain combines TRBV7-6 with TRBJ1-5; 11 bases align to TRBD1. The CDR3 is made up of 16 amino acids. CDR1 is SGHVS and CDR2 is FNYEAQ in the germline V gene. V lost 1 base and J lost 6; bases outside the gene matches: 5. The CDR3 DNA follows: TGTGCCAGCAGCTTAGTCGGACAGGGGGCCAGTCAGCCCCAGCATTTT. It yields the protein CASSLVGQGASQPQHF.

This clone was seen a single time. The rearrangement uses TRBV5-4 and TRBJ1-1, with D uncertain. The CDR3 has 15 residues. In germline, CDR1 is SGHNT, CDR2 YYREEE (reference sequence). V lost 1 base, J lost 5 bases, and 15 bases lay in between. CDR3 nucleotide sequence: TGTGCCAGCAGCTTGTATTTGAGGGAAAGGACTGAAGCTTTCTTT. Its translation: CASSLYLRERTEAFF.

Notes on this clone: At the DNA level, this CDR3 is encoded by other sequences in the same sample as well. This sequence joins TRBV7-9 and TRBJ1-4; 7 nucleotides align to TRBD1. The CDR3 has 15 residues. The germline gives CDR1 SEHNR, CDR2 FQNEAQ (reference sequence). After removal of 4 bases from V and 0 bases from J, the junction contained 2 bases not matched to a gene. CDR3 DNA sequence: TGTGCCAGCAGCTATGGGACAGCAACTAATGAAAAACTGTTTTTT. This encodes CASSYGTATNEKLFF.

The chain employs TRBV7-9 and TRBJ2-7; TRBD1 is a possible D gene (6 bases). CDR3 length: 15 amino acids. The V gene's germline CDR1 is SEHNR and CDR2 FQNEAQ (reference sequence). Trimming removed 3 bases from V and 0 bases from J, with 12 bases in between. The CDR3 nucleotides read TGTGCCAGCAGCTTTGGACAGAGGAGCTCCTACGAGCAGTACTTC. This sequence encodes CASSFGQRSSYEQYF.

V usage is TRBV5-6 and J usage is TRBJ2-7; TRBD2 matches at 7 bases. The germline gives CDR1 SGHDT, CDR2 YYEEEE. The length of the CDR3 is 14 residues. The J segment lost 3 bases and the V segment lost 2 bases, leaving 5 bases of the junction unmatched. For the CDR3, the DNA is TGTGCCAGCAGCTTTCGGCGGGGGAGCTACGAGCAGTACTTC. Protein: CASSFRRGSYEQYF.